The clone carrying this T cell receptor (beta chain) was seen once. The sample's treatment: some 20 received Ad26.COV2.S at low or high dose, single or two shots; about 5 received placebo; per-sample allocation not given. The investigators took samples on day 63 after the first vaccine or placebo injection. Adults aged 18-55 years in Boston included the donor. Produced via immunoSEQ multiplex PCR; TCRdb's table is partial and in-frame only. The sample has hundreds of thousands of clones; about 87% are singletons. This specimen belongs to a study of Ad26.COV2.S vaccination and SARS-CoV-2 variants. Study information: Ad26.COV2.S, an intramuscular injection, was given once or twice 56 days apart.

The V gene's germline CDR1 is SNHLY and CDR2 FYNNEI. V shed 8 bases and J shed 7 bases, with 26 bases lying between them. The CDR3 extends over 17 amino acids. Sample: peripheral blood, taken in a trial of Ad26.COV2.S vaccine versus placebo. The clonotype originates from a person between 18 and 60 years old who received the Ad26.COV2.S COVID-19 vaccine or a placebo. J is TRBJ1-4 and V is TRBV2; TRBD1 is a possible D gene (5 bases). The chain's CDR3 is CASQEQVGRSESEKLFF. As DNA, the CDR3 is TGTGCCAGCCAAGAACAGGTTGGTCGATCAGAGAGTGAAAAACTGTTTTTT.